The 17 T cell receptor beta chains reported below all come from one sample, sequenced in a study of monozygotic twins with cystic fibrosis. This table comes from immunoSEQ multiplex PCR, and its TCRdb copy is limited to in-frame clones, with some not included. Of 25,000 to 35,000 clones in the sample, 85% are singletons; the top ten hold about 1%. The sample taken for sequencing was blood. The receptors here all came from a girl aged 2 to 10 with cystic fibrosis.

The chain has TRBV7-7 and TRBJ1-3; D is possibly TRBD1 (5 bases). The CDR3 covers 17 residues. In germline, CDR1 is SSHAT, CDR2 FNYEAQ (reference sequence). The ends were cut back, 1 base at V and 2 bases at J, with 15 bases in the middle. This CDR3 is CASSLGGDGEAGNTIYF. CDR3 sequence (DNA): TGTGCCAGCAGCTTAGGGGGGGACGGCGAGGCTGGAAACACCATATATTTT.

V and J are TRBV6-5 and TRBJ2-6; D remains ambiguous. Germline V gives CDR1 MNHEY, CDR2 SVGAGI. The CDR3 consists of 16 residues. The V end lost 0 bases, the J end lost 0 bases, and 6 bases lay between the germline ends. In DNA, the CDR3 is TGTGCCAGCAGTTACTCGATTGGCTCTGGGGCCAACGTCCTGACTTTC. It specifies CASSYSIGSGANVLTF.

V is TRBV4-2 and J is TRBJ2-1; 9 bases are shared with TRBD2. Germline V gives CDR1 LGHNA, CDR2 YNFKEQ. V lost 4 bases and J lost 2; bases outside the gene matches: 6. This CDR3 is built from 16 residues. The DNA of the CDR3 is TGTGCCAGCAGCCTTAGTCGCGGGAGGGCCTACAATGAGCAGTTCTTC. Translated, it gives CASSLSRGRAYNEQFF.

This sequence joins TRBV19 and TRBJ1-1, with 9 bases aligning to TRBD1. The CDR3 sequence is 15 residues long. Germline trimming cut 2 bases from V and 2 bases from J; bases unmatched to any gene: 3. From germline, CDR1 is LNHDA and CDR2 SQIVND (reference sequence). CDR3: CASSINRGPNTEAFF. DNA of the CDR3: TGTGCCAGTAGTATAAACAGGGGGCCTAACACTGAAGCTTTCTTT. Using reference TRBV19 and TRBJ1-1 for the parts outside the CDR3, the full variable domain is DGGITQSPKYLFRKEGQNVTLSCEQNLNHDAMYWYRQDPGQGLRLIYYSQIVNDFQKGDIAEGYSVSREKKESFPLTVTSAQKNPTAFYLCASSINRGPNTEAFFGQGTRLTVV.

The V gene is TRBV28, the J gene TRBJ2-7; D is unresolved. CDR3 length: 15 residues. V lost 7 bases, J lost 6 bases, and 22 bases lay in between. Germline V gives CDR1 MDHEN, CDR2 SYDVKM. CDR3 protein: CASISSLVRAAEQYF. The DNA for the CDR3 is TGTGCCAGCATATCGTCCCTGGTTCGGGCGGCCGAGCAGTACTTC.

This clone was recorded once. The chain uses TRBV9 and TRBJ1-3, with D uncertain. The CDR3 totals 16 residues. Per the germline V gene, CDR1 is SGDLS and CDR2 is YYNGEE. Trimming removed 0 bases from V and 0 bases from J, with 10 bases in between. CDR3 region: CASSVAPVNSGNTIYF. The CDR3 coding sequence is TGTGCCAGCAGCGTAGCCCCGGTGAACTCTGGAAACACCATATATTTT.

The J gene is TRBJ1-5, the V gene TRBV4-2; the D is unclear. Looked up from germline, CDR1 is LGHNA and CDR2 is YNFKEQ. The CDR3 is 17 residues long. Trimming shortened V by 0 bases and J by 1 base, and 13 bases separated the two germline ends. This CDR3 reads CASSQDVAGTSNQPQHF. Written as DNA, the CDR3 is TGTGCCAGCAGCCAAGACGTAGCAGGTACGAGCAATCAGCCCCAGCATTTT.

V gene TRBV28 combines with J gene TRBJ1-2; D is unresolved. The germline gives CDR1 MDHEN, CDR2 SYDVKM. The CDR3 loop spans 11 amino acids. Deletions cut 7 bases from V and 3 bases from J, with 6 bases between. This CDR3 reads CASKEDYGYTF. The CDR3 DNA reads TGTGCCAGCAAGGAGGACTATGGCTACACCTTC.

The rearrangement joins TRBV7-8 to TRBJ2-3, with 7 bases lining up with TRBD2. V was clipped by 4 bases and J by 0 bases; unmatched bases: 7. Germline CDR1 is SGHVS and CDR2 is FQNEAQ. The CDR3 runs 16 residues. The CDR3 spells CASSSLGGGSTDTQYF. CDR3 sequence (DNA): TGTGCCAGCAGCTCTCTTGGGGGGGGGAGCACAGATACGCAGTATTTT.

The chain links TRBV28 to TRBJ1-5; D unresolved. Germline CDR1 MDHEN, CDR2 SYDVKM. Trimming took off 7 bases at V and 0 bases at J, with 7 bases between the two ends. CDR3 size: 13 residues. The chain's CDR3 is CASIRYSNQPQHF. CDR3 nucleotide sequence: TGTGCCAGCATAAGGTATAGCAATCAGCCCCAGCATTTT.

The CDR3 here is CASSLAQGWNLEAFF. The DNA for the CDR3 is TGTGCCAGCAGCTTGGCCCAGGGGTGGAACCTTGAAGCTTTCTTT. V usage is TRBV5-8 and J usage is TRBJ1-1, with a tentative D call TRBD1 (6 bases). Germline CDR1 and CDR2: SGHTS and YDEGEE. V lost 0 bases, J lost 7 bases, and 16 bases lay in between. The CDR3 totals 15 residues.

A few counts support this clone. The chain couples TRBV6-1 to TRBJ1-5, with D maybe TRBD1 (5 bases). The CDR3 loop spans 12 amino acids. V lost 7 bases and J lost 9, with 13 bases in between. In germline, CDR1 is MNHNS, CDR2 SASEGT. The CDR3 loop is CASKLGLRPQHF. In DNA, the CDR3 is TGTGCCAGCAAGCTGGGACTTCGGCCCCAGCATTTT.

The V and J genes are TRBV5-4 and TRBJ2-3, with D possibly TRBD2 on 8 matching bases. CDR1 is SGHNT, CDR2 YYREEE, per germline (reference sequence). The V end lost 4 bases, the J end lost 6 bases, and 21 bases lay between the germline ends. CDR3 size: 16 residues. This CDR3 reads CASSPGRGLVVDTQYF. The CDR3 DNA reads as TGTGCCAGCAGCCCCGGGAGGGGGCTGGTCGTTGATACGCAGTATTTT.

The V call is TRBV2, the J call TRBJ2-1; 7 positions match TRBD2. V lost 4 bases to trimming and J lost 7 bases; unmatched junction nucleotides: 7. This CDR3 has 14 amino acids. The germline V gene encodes CDR1 SNHLY and CDR2 FYNNEI. The CDR3 reads CASSGLAERNEQFF. The CDR3 DNA sequence: TGTGCCAGCAGTGGGCTAGCGGAGAGGAATGAGCAGTTCTTC.

The V call is TRBV5-4, the J call TRBJ2-3; D ambiguous. The V end lost 5 bases, the J end lost 0 bases, and 13 bases lay between the germline ends. In germline, CDR1 is SGHNT, CDR2 YYREEE (reference sequence). This CDR3 is 15 amino acids long. CDR3 protein: CASRKGTKSTDTQYF. CDR3 bases: TGTGCCAGCAGAAAGGGTACGAAAAGCACAGATACGCAGTATTTT.

The rearrangement links TRBV4-1 to TRBJ2-1; D gene unclear. In germline, CDR1 is MGHRA, CDR2 YSYEKL. V was clipped by 2 bases and J by 6 bases, with 2 bases between them. The CDR3 length is 11 residues. CDR3 loop: CASSQLNEQFF. CDR3 sequence (DNA): TGCGCCAGCAGCCAACTCAATGAGCAGTTCTTC.

V usage is TRBV6-5 and J usage is TRBJ1-1, with D perhaps TRBD1 (5 bases). CDR1 is MNHEY and CDR2 is SVGAGI in the germline V gene. Trimming removed 2 bases at V and 9 bases at J, with 16 bases between. The CDR3 loop spans 14 amino acids. CDR3 protein: CASSYEGTSGKAFF. The CDR3 DNA reads as TGTGCCAGCAGTTACGAGGGGACCTCTGGGAAAGCTTTCTTT.